Here is one T cell receptor beta chain with its context. The CDR3 is made up of 13 amino acids. V was clipped by 4 bases and J by 5 bases; unmatched bases: 4. This sample was included in a study of blood T cell repertoires in COVID-19. Study summary: The cDNA or gDNA used as material had been derived from T cells, B-cell-depleted T cells, or PBMCs.

Some clones are missing from TCRdb's copy, which holds only in-frame ones; the method was immunoSEQ multiplex PCR. The data show around 200,000 clones, around nine tenths seen once. Sequencing was carried out using peripheral blood. The receptor was derived from a woman younger than 35 who had recovered from COVID-19. This chain joins TRBV12-3 or TRBV12-4 and TRBJ2-7; 8 bases are shared with TRBD2. The CDR3 DNA sequence: TGTGCCAGCAGTTCGACTAGCGTTGACGAGCAGTACTTC. Translation: CASSSTSVDEQYF.